This T cell receptor beta chain was recorded in a study of technical replicates of blood from a few donors. This clone was recorded only once. V gave up 1 base and J gave up 0 bases, with 9 bases separating them. Looked up from germline, CDR1 is LNHDA and CDR2 is SQIVND (reference sequence). This CDR3 is 16 amino acids long. Sequencing used immunoSEQ multiplex PCR; TCRdb keeps in-frame clones, though not all of them. The repertoire holds fewer than 90,000 clones, with around 93% as singletons. V usage is TRBV19 and J usage is TRBJ2-2; D gene ambiguous. The receptor was derived from a human donor in good health. The specimen sequenced was T cells isolated from PBMCs. The CDR3, as DNA: TGTGCCAGTAGTATAGTTGGGCAGACGAACACCGGGGAGCTGTTTTTT. This encodes CASSIVGQTNTGELFF.